The TCR beta chain described here comes from a study of T-cell memory formation after mild COVID-19 (dated by TCRdb to 2020 to 2023). Context from the whole study: TCR sequence clusters from the two donors were largely donor specific. T-cell clones expanding and contracting after mild COVID-19 in a couple of donors were tracked by longitudinal TCRalpha and TCRbeta repertoire sequencing. Two young, previously healthy adult volunteers made up the cohort, one male and one female. Study-wide conclusions, independent of this receptor: Contracting CD4+ clones were found mainly in CM and EM memory subsets, while CD8+ clones were enriched in EMRA. Clones that contracted from day 15 to 85 showed balanced CD4/CD8 phenotypes, whereas a second wave of clones that expanded from day 15 to 37 leaned towards CD4+. The study covered only a couple of mild cases, and larger cohorts including severe cases with pre-infection samples were considered necessary. SARS-CoV-2 specificity of the second-wave clones peaking on day 37 was not confirmed. Some responding clones were detected in pre-infection memory, suggesting pre-existing cross-reactive memory T cells joined the SARS-CoV-2 response.

Looking up the germline V gene yields CDR1 LGHNA and CDR2 YSLEER. Between the V and J ends, shortened by 1 base and 2 bases respectively, the junction contains 16 bases. There are 17 amino acids in the CDR3, from cysteine to phenylalanine inclusive. The only DNA kept is the CDR3, 51 bases in frame from the first base. Ficoll-Paque density gradient centrifugation was used to isolate PBMCs. This clonotype was counted at least ten times. This receptor's antigen is unknown. No base qualities exist here, and no much larger clone lies one base off it. The reads were generated on an Illumina NovaSeq 6000. TCRalpha and TCRbeta cDNA libraries were built by 5'RACE with constant-segment primers, adding sample barcodes and unique molecular identifiers. RNA was extracted from every sample with Trizol reagent. The libraries were amplified in two PCR steps, and the second step added a second sample barcode and Illumina TruSeq adapters. Sequencing of libraries was performed on an Illumina NovaSeq with 2 x 150 bp paired-end reads. Per the authors' processing: Demultiplexing of reads and collapsing into UMI-guided consensus sequences were performed with migec v1.2.7. With mixcr v2.1.11, UMI consensuses were aligned to TRA and TRB V and J templates and assembled into clonotypes. A clonotype was counted as expanded or contracted only when both edgeR and NoisET called the clonotype significant, with the noise models trained on biological replicates. For edgeR calls, a false discovery rate-adjusted p below 0.01 and a log2 fold-change threshold of 1 were applied. As an exploratory analysis of dynamics, PCA with hierarchical clustering was applied to max-normalized trajectories of the 1000 most abundant clonotypes. Separately sequenced CD4+ and CD8+ repertoires were used to assign a CD4 or CD8 phenotype to each responding clone. The raw public reads went through TCRdb reprocessing: fastp at Q25, MiXCR clone calling, in-frame beta chains kept. Rows with one shared CDR3 protein collapse into an entry with the most common genes and DNA. TCRdb's processing, not the authors' own work, is the source of the V and J calls. The sample contains approximately 54,000 distinct CDR3 sequences, more than 10% of them found a single time. The top ten constitute roughly a quarter of the sample.

The chain was built from TRBV4-3 and TRBJ2-3; the D region possibly corresponds to TRBD2 (7 bases align). This sequence originates from a man between 18 and 29 years old who had mild COVID-19 (a few samples of this study predate the infection). The sample titles of this study are shuffled in the database, so cell type and time point are left out; the donor was told from shared clones. Source material: PBMCs or a T cell subset sorted from them (not recorded which). The CDR3 here reads CASSQGSAGAYTDTQYF. In nucleotide form, the sequence is TGCGCCAGCAGCCAAGGTTCTGCGGGGGCTTACACAGATACGCAGTATTTT.